Listed here are 12 T cell receptor beta chains from one sample, sequenced in a study of B cell selection in AIRE deficiency. Sequenced by immunoSEQ multiplex PCR; TCRdb stores in-frame clones only, minus some. The table lists about 23,000 clones, about 98% of them singletons, with 0.15% to 0.2% in the top ten. CD4+CD127+ cells were sorted as the conventional CD4 T cells. The sample was conventional CD4+ T cells sorted from PBMCs. The receptors originated from a human donor with AIRE deficiency.

The V and J genes are TRBV7-2 and TRBJ2-5; 7 bases agree with TRBD2. The CDR3 is 18 residues long. J lost 2 bases, V lost 1 base, and 13 bases had no gene match. CDR1 is SGHTA, CDR2 FQGNSA, per germline. The CDR3 DNA sequence: TGTGCCAGCAGCTTAGTAGCACTAGCGCGGACAATACAAGAGACCCAGTACTTC. It translates to CASSLVALARTIQETQYF.

The J gene is TRBJ1-5, the V gene TRBV6-7; D remains ambiguous. TRBV6-7 is filed as an ORF, its function uncertain. The CDR3 loop spans 16 amino acids. The V gene lost 11 bases and the J gene lost 4 bases, with 24 bases spanning the gap. CDR3 coding DNA: TGTGCCCGCCCCACGACCGCGACGGGTTCTAATCAGCCCCAGCATTTT. It encodes CARPTTATGSNQPQHF.

The rearrangement links TRBV28 to TRBJ2-7, with unresolved D. Germline-derived CDR1 and CDR2 are MDHEN and SYDVKM. V gave up 4 bases and J gave up 5 bases, with 18 bases separating them. The CDR3 extends over 15 amino acids. The CDR3 bases are TGTGCCAGCAGTTCACCCCATGAGGCGGTTAACGAGCAGTACTTC. Protein sequence: CASSSPHEAVNEQYF.

In DNA, the CDR3 is TGTGCCAGCAGCTTGGCGGGCGTCACTGAAGCTTTCTTT. Amino acid sequence: CASSLAGVTEAFF. This chain connects TRBV5-4 to TRBJ1-1; the D is unclear. The CDR3 consists of 13 residues. The germline CDR1 and CDR2 sequences are SGHNT and YYREEE (reference sequence). V shed 0 bases and J shed 4 bases, with 7 bases lying between them.

On this clone itself: The same CDR3 is also encoded by other DNA sequences in this sample. V usage is TRBV9 and J usage is TRBJ2-7; D may be TRBD1 (6 bases). V was pared by 0 bases and J by 1 base, with 14 bases between. The CDR3 totals 16 residues. Looked up from germline, CDR1 is SGDLS and CDR2 is YYNGEE. The CDR3 loop is CASSVGGQGLSYEQYF. CDR3 in DNA: TGTGCCAGCAGCGTAGGGGGGCAGGGGTTGTCCTACGAGCAGTACTTC.

This chain joins TRBV6-1 and TRBJ2-5; 9 bases line up with TRBD2. Germline values: CDR1 MNHNS, CDR2 SASEGT. This CDR3 spans 11 amino acids. The CDR3 nucleotides are TGTGTCGCGGGGGGGCAGGGGACCCAGTACTTC. This sequence encodes CVAGGQGTQYF.

The V call is TRBV6-5, the J call TRBJ1-2; possibly TRBD1 for D (5 bases). Germline CDR1 is MNHEY and CDR2 is SVGAGI. The CDR3 is 14 amino acids. Trimming shortened V by 6 bases and J by 3 bases, and 14 bases separated the two germline ends. The CDR3 sequence is CASSRQTADYGYTF. As DNA, the CDR3 is TGTGCCAGCAGCCGACAGACGGCAGACTATGGCTACACCTTC.

The chain recombines TRBV29-1 with TRBJ2-3, with 7 bases aligning to TRBD1. Losses at the gene ends were 4 bases for V and 2 bases for J; bases not matched to a gene: 9. CDR1 is SQVTM, CDR2 ANQGSEA, per germline. This CDR3 is built from 15 residues. The CDR3 DNA reads TGCAGCGTTGGTAAGGGGGCTTTCTTCACAGATACGCAGTATTTT. Protein sequence: CSVGKGAFFTDTQYF.

This chain connects TRBV7-9 to TRBJ2-7; D possibly corresponds to TRBD1 (5 bases). The CDR3 extends over 14 amino acids. Between the trimmed V and J ends, which lost 0 bases and 5 bases, there was a span of 11 bases. Germline V gene sequence: CDR1 SEHNR, CDR2 FQNEAQ (reference sequence). The CDR3 DNA sequence: TGTGCCAGCAGCTTAGCTGGGGCCCCCCACGAGCAGTACTTC. Translation: CASSLAGAPHEQYF.

This clone occurred once. The gene calls are TRBV28 and TRBJ2-5; weak D call: TRBD1 (6 bases). The CDR3 covers 15 residues. Germline V gene data show CDR1 as MDHEN and CDR2 as SYDVKM. V lost 3 bases, J lost 2 bases, and 13 bases lay in between. The CDR3 DNA reads as TGTGCCAGCAGTTTCCTGACAGGAGGTCAAGAGACCCAGTACTTC. Amino acids: CASSFLTGGQETQYF.

Only one count was recorded for this clone. The chain recombines TRBV28 with TRBJ1-1; the D gene is possibly TRBD1 (5 bases). The germline V and J ends were trimmed by 4 bases and 1 base, with 25 bases remaining between them. The length of the CDR3 is 19 residues. Germline CDR1 reads MDHEN; CDR2 reads SYDVKM. As DNA, the CDR3 is TGTGCCAGCAGTTCCCAGGGTTTTCAAGCCGTAAAGAAGAACACTGAAGCTTTCTTT. It codes for CASSSQGFQAVKKNTEAFF.

The rearrangement links TRBV28 to TRBJ1-3, with unresolved D. CDR1 and CDR2 from the germline V gene are MDHEN and SYDVKM. CDR3 size: 18 residues. Trimming shortened V by 3 bases and J by 0 bases, and 18 bases separated the two germline ends. The CDR3 reads CASSFGPGSAYSGNTIYF. Here the CDR3 DNA reads TGTGCCAGCAGTTTTGGCCCGGGCAGTGCCTACTCTGGAAACACCATATATTTT. Combining the CDR3 with reference TRBV28 and TRBJ1-3 gives the whole variable domain DVKVTQSSRYLVKRTGEKVFLECVQDMDHENMFWYRQDPGLGLRLIYFSYDVKMKEKGDIPEGYSVSREKKERFSLILESASTNQTSMYLCASSFGPGSAYSGNTIYFGEGSWLTVV.